The T cell receptor (beta chain) under discussion was sequenced for a study of identical twins. The CDR3 covers 15 residues. In germline, CDR1 is KGHDR, CDR2 SFDVKD. The germline V and J ends were trimmed by 5 bases and 6 bases, with 17 bases remaining between them. With no exceptions, donors were healthy Caucasians. In this sample, this clonotype turned up a few times. Its antigen is undetermined. General study results and limits: Insertions were reduced in abundant cord blood beta clonotypes but not in memory repertoires. Among monozygotic twins, out-of-frame TCR alpha sharing exceeded what models predicted.

Template switching added a universal primer binding site, and final cDNA carried unique molecular identifiers. In TCRdb, the 5' RACE reads were re-called with MiXCR into one record per CDR3 protein. This table holds roughly 1.6 million distinct CDR3 sequences, more than 30% found once. The sequenced sample consisted of cord blood. The chain uses TRBV24-1 and TRBJ2-3; D perhaps matches TRBD2 (6 bases). This clonotype originated in a newborn girl in good health. CDR3 amino acids: CATSGGPPSADTQYF. The CDR3 coding sequence is TGTGCCACCAGTGGTGGCCCTCCTAGCGCGGATACGCAGTATTTT.